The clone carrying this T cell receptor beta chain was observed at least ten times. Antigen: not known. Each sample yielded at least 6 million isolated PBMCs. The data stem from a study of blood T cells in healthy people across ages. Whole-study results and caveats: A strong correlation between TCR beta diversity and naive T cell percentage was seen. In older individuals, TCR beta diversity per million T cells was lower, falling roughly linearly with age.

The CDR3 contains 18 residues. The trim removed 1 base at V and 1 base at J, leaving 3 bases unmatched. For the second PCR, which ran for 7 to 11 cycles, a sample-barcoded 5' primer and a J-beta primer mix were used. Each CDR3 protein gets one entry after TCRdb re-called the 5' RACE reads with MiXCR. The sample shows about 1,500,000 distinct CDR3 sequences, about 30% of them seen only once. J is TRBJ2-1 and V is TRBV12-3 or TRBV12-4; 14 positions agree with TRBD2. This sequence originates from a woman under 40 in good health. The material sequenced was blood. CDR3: CASSLGLAGGLSYNEQFF. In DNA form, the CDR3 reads TGTGCCAGCAGTTTAGGACTAGCGGGAGGGCTGTCCTACAATGAGCAGTTCTTC.